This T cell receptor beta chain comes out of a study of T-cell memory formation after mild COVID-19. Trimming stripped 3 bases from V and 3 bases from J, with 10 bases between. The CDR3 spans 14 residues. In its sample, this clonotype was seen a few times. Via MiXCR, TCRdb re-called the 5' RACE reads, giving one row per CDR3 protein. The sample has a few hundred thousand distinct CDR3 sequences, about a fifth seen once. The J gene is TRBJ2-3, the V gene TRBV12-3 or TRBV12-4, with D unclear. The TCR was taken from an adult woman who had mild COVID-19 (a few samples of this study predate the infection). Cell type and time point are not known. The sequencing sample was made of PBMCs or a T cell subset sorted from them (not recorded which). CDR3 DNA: TGTGCCAGCAGTTTCTCGCTCGGGACAGATACGCAGTATTTT. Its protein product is CASSFSLGTDTQYF.